This TCR beta chain is from a study of T cells in Graves' hyperthyroidism and ophthalmopathy (dated 2019 in TCRdb). In the study overall: Peripheral blood was sampled at the time of initial diagnosis, prior to any treatment. To identify distinguishing TCR V-J signatures, a discovery cohort of some 100 patients was used, comprising 40 to 45 with Graves' ophthalmopathy and 57 with stable Graves' hyperthyroidism. An independent validation cohort of 18 to 20 hyperthyroidism patients and roughly 16 patients who later progressed to ophthalmopathy tested prospective prediction of ophthalmopathy. The 100 discovery patients were divided at random into training and test sets in a 7:3 ratio. The study also compared thyroid tissue and blood T-cell repertoires from more than 5 Graves' hyperthyroidism patients. After blood sampling, hyperthyroidism patients were treated with methimazole at a starting dose of 30 mg daily, and ophthalmopathy patients were treated with high-dose intravenous methylprednisolone. According to the paper, TCR Vbeta CDR3 sequencing was carried out on some 140 peripheral blood samples, which came from some 41 ophthalmopathy, roughly 75 hyperthyroidism and approximately 17 progressor patients.

A patient counted as having stable Graves' hyperthyroidism if no progression to ophthalmopathy occurred over 18 months of follow-up. Hyperthyroidism patients were aged 18 to 65 years and newly diagnosed, with disease duration of less than 2 months. Patients with uncontrolled infections, other autoimmune diseases, pregnancy or lactation were excluded. Diagnoses relied on clinical symptoms, serum thyroxine and TRAb, thyroid ultrasound and orbital computed tomography. PBMCs were separated from roughly 10 ml of fresh peripheral blood using Ficoll-Paque density gradient centrifugation. Total RNA was extracted using Trizol reagent, and RNA quality was assessed on an Agilent 2100 Bioanalyzer. Including the terminal cysteine and phenylalanine, the CDR3 comprises 15 residues. This entry keeps only the CDR3 DNA: 45 bases, framed from base 1. CDR1 SGHAT and CDR2 FQDESV were looked up in the germline V gene (reference sequence). The junction shows trimming of 1 base on V and 2 bases on J, plus 11 bases between the germline ends.

TCR beta CDR3 regions were amplified from RNA transcripts. The first round of RT-PCR for the TCR CDR3 was performed with the HTBI primer set and the Qiagen OneStep RT-PCR kit. A second multiplex PCR round built the libraries, followed by size selection and purification. Libraries were sequenced paired-end with 100 bp reads on an Illumina HiSeq2000. Per the original workflow: SOAPnuke was used to process the raw data, throwing out any read that contained adapters or uncalled bases, had a mean Phred below 15, or lacked an exact constant-primer or identifier match. COPE v1.2.5 was used to merge the high-quality paired reads, and each unique nucleotide sequence was defined as a clonotype. MiTCR v1.1 was used to align the clonotypes against IMGT TRBV, TRBD and TRBJ reference segments. Analysis was restricted to V-J combinations with a frequency above 0.0001, which covered 98% to 99.2% of repertoires. The TCS score was defined as the ratio of F50 (clonal expansion) to E x V (chaos), calculated using BLOSUM62-based TCRdist between CDR3 peptides within each V-J. Welch's t-statistics and random forest reduced 500 to 550 V-J features to under 15, which were used in a naive Bayes classifier (R e1071). TCRdb passed the public sequencing reads through fastp at Q25 and MiXCR, retaining productive beta sequences. Every CDR3 protein is listed once, alongside the most common genes and DNA of its rows. The V and J calls and clone size are TCRdb's, not the authors'. Across this sample there are 550,000 to 650,000 distinct CDR3 sequences, with around 15% seen only once. The ten most abundant clones make up about 15% of the sample.

On the study overall, not on this receptor specifically: No statistical method was used to set the sample size in advance, and investigators knew the group allocation. In validation, progression to ophthalmopathy was predicted by the model with 55% to 71% sensitivity and about 72% specificity, a median of around 6.5 months before onset. In cross-validation, a model built on a 13 V-J signature told ophthalmopathy apart from stable hyperthyroidism with less than 90% sensitivity and 81% to 82% specificity, and in testing the same model reached 80%/75%. Blood samples also contained most of the expanded thyroid clonotypes (frequency above 0.001), which suggests that blood repertoires may reflect thyroid immune responses.

This clonotype has at least ten counts. The target of this receptor is not known. Per-base quality was not reported, and no clone a single base away is much larger than it. This sequence was found in a woman in her thirties or forties with Graves' hyperthyroidism. The sample taken for sequencing was blood. This chain is built from TRBV11-1 and TRBJ2-5; TRBD1 might be the D gene, on 6 matching bases. The DNA is TGTGCCAGCAGCTTAGACGGGACAACTCAAGAGACCCAGTACTTC. The translation is CASSLDGTTQETQYF.